The 9 T cell receptor beta chains given below trace back to one sample, sequenced in a study of Tregs in tolerant kidney transplant recipients. Some clones are missing from TCRdb's copy, which holds only in-frame ones; the method was immunoSEQ multiplex PCR. In the table there are some 240,000 clones, approximately 84% of which are singletons. The sample consisted of CD4+ T cells from blood. The source of these receptors is a human donor in good health.

This chain uses TRBV5-1 with TRBJ2-1; D is unresolved. The CDR3 runs to 13 residues. V lost 4 bases and J 5 bases, leaving 10 bases between the germline ends. CDR1 is SGHRS, CDR2 YFSETQ, per germline. Written as DNA, the CDR3 is TGCGCCAGCAGCCTTTCGCGAGACAATGAGCAGTTCTTC. Its protein is CASSLSRDNEQFF.

This rearrangement joins TRBV5-1 to TRBJ2-7; 11 bases fit TRBD2. Looked up from germline, CDR1 is SGHRS and CDR2 is YFSETQ. The CDR3 sequence is 15 residues long. The J segment lost 5 bases and the V segment lost 1 base, leaving 5 bases of the junction unmatched. In nucleotides, the CDR3 is TGCGCCAGCAGCTTGTTAACTAGCGGGAGAGACGAGCAGTACTTC. Its protein is CASSLLTSGRDEQYF.

The V gene is TRBV7-3, the J gene TRBJ2-5, with 10 bases matching TRBD2. There are 18 residues in the CDR3. Trimming cost V 5 bases and J 1 base; bases outside gene matches: 13. Germline V CDR1 and CDR2: SGHTA, FQGTGA. CDR3 sequence: CASSLAPAGGPVQETQYF. CDR3 in DNA: TGTGCCAGCAGCCTGGCCCCAGCGGGGGGGCCTGTCCAAGAGACCCAGTACTTC. Filled out from reference TRBV7-3 and TRBJ2-5, the complete variable domain reads GAGVSQTPSNKVTEKGKYVELRCDPISGHTALYWYRQSLGQGPEFLIYFQGTGAADDSGLPNDRFFAVRPEGSVSTLKIQRTERGDSAVYLCASSLAPAGGPVQETQYFGPGTRLLVL.

The V gene is TRBV19, the J gene TRBJ2-4, with 12 bases aligning to TRBD2. Germline V CDR1 and CDR2: LNHDA, SQIVND (reference sequence). V lost 0 bases and J lost 6; bases outside the gene matches: 6. The CDR3 extends over 17 amino acids. Written as DNA, the CDR3 is TGTGCCAGTAGTATAGACGCTAGCGGGAGGGCGGGAAACATTCAGTACTTC. Its protein product is CASSIDASGRAGNIQYF.

This chain connects TRBV7-8 to TRBJ1-4; the D gene is possibly TRBD1 (5 bases). Trimming cost V 5 bases and J 7 bases, with 11 bases left between them. The CDR3 length is 13 residues. The germline V gene encodes CDR1 SGHVS and CDR2 FQNEAQ. CDR3 DNA sequence: TGTGCCAGCAGCCAGTCCAGGGTTGAAAAACTGTTTTTT. It specifies CASSQSRVEKLFF.

The chain uses TRBV27 and TRBJ2-6, with D maybe TRBD1 (6 bases). V shed 4 bases and J shed 3 bases, with 16 bases lying between them. This CDR3 contains 17 residues. CDR1 is MNHEY, CDR2 SMNVEV, per germline (reference sequence). The CDR3 DNA sequence: TGTGCCAGCAGTTCCGGGACACTAGAGTATGGGGCCAACGTCCTGACTTTC. This encodes CASSSGTLEYGANVLTF.

The chain is built from TRBV4-1 and TRBJ1-4; TRBD1 aligns across 7 bases. Per germline, CDR1 MGHRA and CDR2 YSYEKL. Trimming took 4 bases from V and 10 from J; bases not matched to a gene: 3. This CDR3 comprises 12 residues. The DNA of the CDR3 is TGCGCCAGCAGCCCAGCAGGGGGAAAACTGTTTTTT. Its protein is CASSPAGGKLFF.

The CDR3 region is CASKRQGVGGYTF. For the CDR3, the DNA is TGTGCCAGTAAGAGACAGGGGGTAGGAGGCTACACCTTC. This chain uses TRBV19 with TRBJ1-2, with 9 bases aligning to TRBD1. There are 13 residues in the CDR3. With V trimmed by 7 bases and J by 8 bases, 8 bases remained unmatched. Germline assignment: CDR1 LNHDA and CDR2 SQIVND (reference sequence).

The rearrangement uses TRBV18 and TRBJ2-2; TRBD1 matches at 10 bases. In germline, CDR1 is KGHSH, CDR2 LQKENI. This CDR3 has 18 residues. Trimming cost V 4 bases and J 0 bases; bases outside gene matches: 8. CDR3 residues: CASSLRTGQGANTGELFF. CDR3 bases: TGTGCCAGCTCACTCCGGACAGGACAGGGGGCGAACACCGGGGAGCTGTTTTTT. The whole variable domain, filled in from reference TRBV18 and TRBJ2-2, reads NAGVMQNPRHLVRRRGQEARLRCSPMKGHSHVYWYRQLPEEGLKFMVYLQKENIIDESGMPKERFSAEFPKEGPSILRIQQVVRGDSAAYFCASSLRTGQGANTGELFFGEGSRLTVL.